The 12 T cell receptor beta chains listed next were all sequenced from one sample in a study of technical replicates of blood from a few donors. Data came from immunoSEQ multiplex PCR; TCRdb stores just in-frame clones and leaves some out. The sample lists over 65,000 clones; approximately 97% were seen once. Material: T cells isolated from PBMCs. The receptors originated from a human donor in good health.

V gene TRBV19 combines with J gene TRBJ2-1, with 10 bases identical to TRBD2. CDR1 and CDR2 from the germline V gene are LNHDA and SQIVND (reference sequence). Trimming cost V 3 bases and J 2 bases; bases outside gene matches: 7. The CDR3 length is 17 residues. CDR3 bases: TGTGCCAGTAGTATCACCCATCTAGCGGGAGCCTACAATGAGCAGTTCTTC. Translated, it gives CASSITHLAGAYNEQFF.

The rearrangement uses TRBV6-5 and TRBJ2-5, with 8 bases that match TRBD2. The J segment lost 4 bases and the V segment lost 0 bases, leaving 7 bases of the junction unmatched. This CDR3 region has 16 residues. The V gene's germline CDR1 is MNHEY and CDR2 SVGAGI. The DNA of the CDR3 is TGTGCCAGCAGTTACTCGAGGACTAGCAAAGGAGAGACCCAGTACTTC. Translation gives CASSYSRTSKGETQYF.

The V and J genes are TRBV5-1 and TRBJ1-1; maybe TRBD1 (5 bases). Germline loops: CDR1 SGHRS, CDR2 YFSETQ. Trimming pared 2 bases from V and 8 bases from J, leaving 19 bases between. This CDR3 has 15 residues. CDR3 in amino acids: CASSFKGTLKGEAFF. CDR3 nucleotide sequence: TGCGCCAGCAGCTTCAAAGGGACTCTTAAGGGGGAAGCTTTCTTT.

The J gene is TRBJ1-1, the V gene TRBV29-1; TRBD1 matches at 8 bases. Unmatched junction bases numbered 5, after V lost 4 bases and J lost 7 bases. The germline gives CDR1 SQVTM, CDR2 ANQGSEA. The CDR3 totals 12 residues. The CDR3, as DNA: TGCAGCGTTGCCAGGGGGCACGGTGAAGCTTTCTTT. Translating gives CSVARGHGEAFF.

This rearrangement joins TRBV6-1 to TRBJ1-1; a possible D gene is TRBD1 (6 bases). This CDR3 region has 14 residues. V was pared by 6 bases and J by 1 base, with 12 bases between. Germline CDR1 reads MNHNS; CDR2 reads SASEGT. CDR3 loop: CASRKQGWNTEAFF. The CDR3 nucleotides are TGTGCCAGCAGGAAACAGGGCTGGAACACTGAAGCTTTCTTT.

The chain has TRBV4-1 and TRBJ1-1; D perhaps matches TRBD1 (5 bases). Germline assignment: CDR1 MGHRA and CDR2 YSYEKL. Between the trimmed V and J ends, which lost 1 base and 1 base, there was a span of 13 bases. The CDR3 has 16 amino acids. For the CDR3, the DNA is TGCGCCAGCAGCCAAGGTCGGGGACTAAAGAACACTGAAGCTTTCTTT. It is translated as CASSQGRGLKNTEAFF.

The genes are TRBV15 and TRBJ1-5; D may be TRBD1 (6 bases). In germline, CDR1 is LNHNV, CDR2 YYDKDF (reference sequence). CDR3 length: 18 amino acids. Trimming took 5 bases from V and 2 from J, leaving 22 bases between them. This chain's CDR3 is CATSPLRQGQGGNQPQHF. The CDR3 DNA is TGTGCCACCAGCCCTCTGCGGCAGGGGCAAGGGGGCAATCAGCCCCAGCATTTT.

This chain joins TRBV28 and TRBJ2-1; 9 bases are shared with TRBD2. This CDR3 region has 15 residues. Unmatched junction bases numbered 9, after V lost 5 bases and J lost 7 bases. Germline V gene data show CDR1 as MDHEN and CDR2 as SYDVKM. The CDR3 nucleotides read TGTGCCAGCAGTCAGGGACTAGCCCACTTGAATGAGCAGTTCTTC. Its translation is CASSQGLAHLNEQFF.

This chain uses TRBV29-1 with TRBJ2-7; 7 bases are a match to TRBD2. The junction had 6 bases not matched to a gene; V was cut back by 4 bases and J by 0 bases. Germline V lookup: CDR1 SQVTM, CDR2 ANQGSEA. The CDR3 runs to 14 residues. CDR3 in amino acids: CSVVGGTVSYEQYF. In DNA, the CDR3 is TGCAGCGTTGTCGGGGGGACTGTCTCCTACGAGCAGTACTTC.

This chain connects TRBV9 to TRBJ1-1; 9 bases map to TRBD1. After removal of 3 bases from V and 7 bases from J, the junction contained 1 base not matched to a gene. The germline gives CDR1 SGDLS, CDR2 YYNGEE. This CDR3 is 12 amino acids long. CDR3 sequence reads: CASSEDRGEAFF. In DNA, the CDR3 is TGTGCCAGCAGCGAGGACAGGGGTGAAGCTTTCTTT.

V usage is TRBV27 and J usage is TRBJ1-1; D gene uncertain. CDR3 length equals 13 residues. The ends were cut back, 3 bases at V and 4 bases at J, with 9 bases in the middle. Germline CDR1 reads MNHEY; CDR2 reads SMNVEV (reference sequence). As DNA, the CDR3 is TGTGCCAGCAGTTTGATAGCCCGCACTGAAGCTTTCTTT. It translates to CASSLIARTEAFF.

Here the CDR3 reads CASSEQGQGVYNEQFF. CDR3 in DNA: TGCGCCAGCAGCGAACAAGGACAGGGTGTGTACAATGAGCAGTTCTTC. V and J are TRBV5-1 and TRBJ2-1; 8 nucleotides match TRBD1. The CDR3 extends over 16 amino acids. The J segment lost 4 bases and the V segment lost 4 bases, leaving 10 bases of the junction unmatched. CDR1 is SGHRS, CDR2 YFSETQ, per germline.